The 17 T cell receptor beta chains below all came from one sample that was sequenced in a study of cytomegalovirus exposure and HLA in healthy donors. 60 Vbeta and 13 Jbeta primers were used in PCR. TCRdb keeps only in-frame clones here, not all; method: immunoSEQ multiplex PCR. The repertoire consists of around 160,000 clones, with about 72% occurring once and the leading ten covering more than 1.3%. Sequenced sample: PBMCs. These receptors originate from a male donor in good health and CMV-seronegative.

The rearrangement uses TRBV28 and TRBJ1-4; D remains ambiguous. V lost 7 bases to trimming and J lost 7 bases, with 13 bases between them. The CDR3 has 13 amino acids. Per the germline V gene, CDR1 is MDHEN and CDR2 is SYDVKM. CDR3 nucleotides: TGTGCCAGCACTGAGAGGGCAACTGAAAAACTGTTTTTT. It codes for CASTERATEKLFF. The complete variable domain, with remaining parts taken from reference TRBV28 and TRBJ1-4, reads DVKVTQSSRYLVKRTGEKVFLECVQDMDHENMFWYRQDPGLGLRLIYFSYDVKMKEKGDIPEGYSVSREKKERFSLILESASTNQTSMYLCASTERATEKLFFGSGTQLSVL.

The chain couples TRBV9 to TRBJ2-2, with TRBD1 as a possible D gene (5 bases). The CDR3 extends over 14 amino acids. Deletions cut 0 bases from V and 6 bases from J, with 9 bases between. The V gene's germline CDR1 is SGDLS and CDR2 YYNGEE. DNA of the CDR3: TGTGCCAGCAGCGTAGGGGGCAGAGCCGGGGAGCTGTTTTTT. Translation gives CASSVGGRAGELFF. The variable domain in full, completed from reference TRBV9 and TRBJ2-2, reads DSGVTQTPKHLITATGQRVTLRCSPRSGDLSVYWYQQSLDQGLQFLIQYYNGEERAKGNILERFSAQQFPDLHSELNLSSLELGDSALYFCASSVGGRAGELFFGEGSRLTVL.

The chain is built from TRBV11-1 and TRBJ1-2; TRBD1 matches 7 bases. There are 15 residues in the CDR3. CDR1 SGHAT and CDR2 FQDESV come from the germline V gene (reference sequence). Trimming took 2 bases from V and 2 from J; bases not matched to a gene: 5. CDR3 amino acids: CASSLYTGANYGYTF. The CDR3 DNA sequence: TGTGCCAGCAGCTTATACACAGGGGCCAACTATGGCTACACCTTC. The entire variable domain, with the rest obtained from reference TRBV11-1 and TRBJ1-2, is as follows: EAEVAQSPRYKITEKSQAVAFWCDPISGHATLYWYRQILGQGPELLVQFQDESVVDDSQLPKDRFSAERLKGVDSTLKIQPAELGDSAMYLCASSLYTGANYGYTFGSGTRLTVV.

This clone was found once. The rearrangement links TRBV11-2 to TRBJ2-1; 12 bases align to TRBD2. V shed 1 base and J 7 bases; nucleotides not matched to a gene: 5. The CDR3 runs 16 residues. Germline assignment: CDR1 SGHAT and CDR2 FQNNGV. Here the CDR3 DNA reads TGTGCCAGCAGCTTAGGGCTAGCGGGAGGGGGTAATGAGCAGTTCTTC. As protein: CASSLGLAGGGNEQFF.

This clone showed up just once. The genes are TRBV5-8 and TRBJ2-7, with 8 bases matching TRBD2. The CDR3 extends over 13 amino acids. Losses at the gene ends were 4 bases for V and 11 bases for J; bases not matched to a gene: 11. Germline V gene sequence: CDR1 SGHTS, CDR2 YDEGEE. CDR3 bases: TGTGCCAGCAGCCTCCGGGGGGGGCGGATTGAGTACTTC. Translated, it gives CASSLRGGRIEYF.

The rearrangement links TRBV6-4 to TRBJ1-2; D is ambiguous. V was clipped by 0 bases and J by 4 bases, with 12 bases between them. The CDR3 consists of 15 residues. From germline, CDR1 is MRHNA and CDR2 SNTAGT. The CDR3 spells CASSDSRHMTYGYTF. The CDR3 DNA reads TGTGCCAGCAGTGACTCTAGACATATGACCTATGGCTACACCTTC.

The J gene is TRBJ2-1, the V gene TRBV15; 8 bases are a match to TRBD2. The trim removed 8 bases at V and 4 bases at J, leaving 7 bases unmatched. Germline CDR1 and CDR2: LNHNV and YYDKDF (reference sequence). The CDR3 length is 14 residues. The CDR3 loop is CATEREKLYNEQFF. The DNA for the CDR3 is TGTGCCACCGAGCGGGAGAAACTGTACAATGAGCAGTTCTTC. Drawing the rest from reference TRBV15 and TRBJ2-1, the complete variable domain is DAMVIQNPRYQVTQFGKPVTLSCSQTLNHNVMYWYQQKSSQAPKLLFHYYDKDFNNEADTPDNFQSRRPNTSFCFLDIRSPGLGDTAMYLCATEREKLYNEQFFGPGTRLTVL.

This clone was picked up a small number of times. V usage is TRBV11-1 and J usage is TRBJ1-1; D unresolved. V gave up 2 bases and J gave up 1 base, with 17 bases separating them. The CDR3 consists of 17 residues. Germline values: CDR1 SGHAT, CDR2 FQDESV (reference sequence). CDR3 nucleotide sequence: TGTGCCAGCAGCTTAAGGTCCGGAGCCGGGTCGAACACTGAAGCTTTCTTT. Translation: CASSLRSGAGSNTEAFF.

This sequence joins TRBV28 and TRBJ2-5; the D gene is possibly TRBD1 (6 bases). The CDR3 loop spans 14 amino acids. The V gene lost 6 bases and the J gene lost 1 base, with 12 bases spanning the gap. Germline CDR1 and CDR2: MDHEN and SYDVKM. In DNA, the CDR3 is TGTGCCAGCAGGACTAAAGGGGGCCAAGAGACCCAGTACTTC. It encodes CASRTKGGQETQYF.

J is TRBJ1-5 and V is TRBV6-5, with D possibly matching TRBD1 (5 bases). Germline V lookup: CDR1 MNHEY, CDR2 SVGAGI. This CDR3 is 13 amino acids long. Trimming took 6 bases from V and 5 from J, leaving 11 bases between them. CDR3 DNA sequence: TGTGCCAGCAGCCTGGGGGGAGATCAGCCCCAGCATTTT. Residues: CASSLGGDQPQHF.

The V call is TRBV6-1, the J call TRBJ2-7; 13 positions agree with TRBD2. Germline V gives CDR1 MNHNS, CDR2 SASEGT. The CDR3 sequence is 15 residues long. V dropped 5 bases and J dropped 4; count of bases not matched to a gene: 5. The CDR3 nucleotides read TGTGCCAGCAGTCCCGGGACTAGCGGGATATACGAGCAGTACTTC. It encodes CASSPGTSGIYEQYF.

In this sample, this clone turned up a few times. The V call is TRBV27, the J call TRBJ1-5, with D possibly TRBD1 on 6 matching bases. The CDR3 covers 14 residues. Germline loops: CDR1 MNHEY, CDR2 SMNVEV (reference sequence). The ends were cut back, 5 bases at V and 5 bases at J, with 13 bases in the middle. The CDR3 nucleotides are TGTGCCAGCAGTCGATACAGGGAAGATCAGCCCCAGCATTTT. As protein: CASSRYREDQPQHF.

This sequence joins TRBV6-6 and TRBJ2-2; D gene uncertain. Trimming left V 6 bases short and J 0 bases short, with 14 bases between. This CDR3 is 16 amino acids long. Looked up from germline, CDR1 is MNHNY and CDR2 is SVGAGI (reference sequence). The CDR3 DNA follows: TGTGCCAGCAGACATAAAAGTCAGGCGAACACCGGGGAGCTGTTTTTT. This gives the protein CASRHKSQANTGELFF.

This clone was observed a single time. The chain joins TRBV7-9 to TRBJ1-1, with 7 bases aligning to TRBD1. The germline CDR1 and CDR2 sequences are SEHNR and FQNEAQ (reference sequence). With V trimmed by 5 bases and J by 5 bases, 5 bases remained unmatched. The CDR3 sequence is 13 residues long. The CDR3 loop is CASSLPGGTEAFF. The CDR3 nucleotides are TGTGCCAGCAGCCTACCAGGGGGGACTGAAGCTTTCTTT.

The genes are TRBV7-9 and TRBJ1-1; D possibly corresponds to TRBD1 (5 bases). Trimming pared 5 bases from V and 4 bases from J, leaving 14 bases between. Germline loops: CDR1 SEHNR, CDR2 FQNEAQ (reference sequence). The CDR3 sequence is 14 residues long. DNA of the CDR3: TGTGCCAGCAGCCATCACATAAGGGGCACTGAAGCTTTCTTT. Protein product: CASSHHIRGTEAFF. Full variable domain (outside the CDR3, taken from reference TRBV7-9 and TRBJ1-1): DTGVSQNPRHKITKRGQNVTFRCDPISEHNRLYWYRQTLGQGPEFLTYFQNEAQLEKSRLLSDRFSAERPKGSFSTLEIQRTEQGDSAMYLCASSHHIRGTEAFFGQGTRLTVV.

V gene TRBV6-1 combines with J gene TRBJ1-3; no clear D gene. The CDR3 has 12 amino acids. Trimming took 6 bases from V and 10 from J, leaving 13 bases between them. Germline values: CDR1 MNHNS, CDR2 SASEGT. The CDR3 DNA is TGTGCCAGCAGCCCTACGGGGTCGACCATATATTTT. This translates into CASSPTGSTIYF.

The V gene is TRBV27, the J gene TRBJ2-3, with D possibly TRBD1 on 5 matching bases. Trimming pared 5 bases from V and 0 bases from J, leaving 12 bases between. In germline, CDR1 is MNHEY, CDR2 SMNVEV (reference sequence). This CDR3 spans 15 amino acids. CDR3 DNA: TGTGCCAGCAGTGCCTTGACAGAAAGCACAGATACGCAGTATTTT. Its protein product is CASSALTESTDTQYF.